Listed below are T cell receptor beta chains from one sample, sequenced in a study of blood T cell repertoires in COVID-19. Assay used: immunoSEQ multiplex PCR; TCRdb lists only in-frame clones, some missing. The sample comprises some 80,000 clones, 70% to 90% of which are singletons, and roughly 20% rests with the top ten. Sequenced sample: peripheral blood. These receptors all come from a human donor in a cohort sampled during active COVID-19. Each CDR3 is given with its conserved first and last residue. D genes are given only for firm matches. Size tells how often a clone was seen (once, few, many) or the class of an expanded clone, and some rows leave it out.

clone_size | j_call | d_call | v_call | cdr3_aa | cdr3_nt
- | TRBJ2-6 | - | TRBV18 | CASSPARAGANVLTF | TGTGCCAGCTCACCAGCGAGGGCTGGGGCCAACGTCCTGACTTTC
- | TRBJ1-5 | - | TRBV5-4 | CASSPDTDQPQHF | TGTGCCAGCAGCCCGGACACTGATCAGCCCCAGCATTTT
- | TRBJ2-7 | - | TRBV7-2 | CASSSRGPSAAEQYF | TGTGCCAGCAGCTCCCGTGGCCCCTCCGCCGCCGAGCAGTACTTC
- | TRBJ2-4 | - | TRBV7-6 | CASSLGGPLAKNIQYF | TGTGCCAGCAGCTTGGGGGGGCCTCTAGCCAAAAACATTCAGTACTTC
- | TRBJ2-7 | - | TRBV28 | CASRRTVRAVGNEQYF | TGTGCCAGCAGACGGACAGTTAGGGCAGTAGGGAACGAGCAGTACTTC
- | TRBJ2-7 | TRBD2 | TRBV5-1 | CASSLAPSGKAYEQYF | TGCGCCAGCAGCTTGGCCCCCAGCGGGAAGGCCTACGAGCAGTACTTC
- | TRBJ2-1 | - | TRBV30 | CAWSVGVGEQFF | TGTGCCTGGAGTGTGGGAGTTGGTGAGCAGTTCTTC
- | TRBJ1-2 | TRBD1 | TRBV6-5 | CASSRQGSYGYTF | TGTGCCAGCAGCAGACAGGGATCCTATGGCTACACCTTC
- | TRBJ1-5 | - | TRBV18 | CASSPNYSNQPQHF | TGTGCCAGCTCACCTAACTATAGCAATCAGCCCCAGCATTTT
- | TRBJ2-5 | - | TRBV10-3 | CAIRRGETQYF | TGTGCCATCAGAAGGGGAGAGACCCAGTACTTC
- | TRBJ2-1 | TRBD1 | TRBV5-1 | CASSRGQGYNEQFF | TGCGCCAGCAGCCGAGGACAGGGCTACAATGAGCAGTTCTTC
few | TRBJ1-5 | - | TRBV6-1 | CASSEGRYQPQHF | TGTGCCAGCAGTGAGGGCAGGTATCAGCCCCAGCATTTT
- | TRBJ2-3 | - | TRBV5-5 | CASSLVRPPGDTQYF | TGTGCCAGCAGCTTGGTTAGGCCCCCAGGCGATACGCAGTATTTT
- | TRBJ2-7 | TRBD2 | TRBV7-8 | CASSYSGSTSYEQYF | TGTGCCAGCAGCTATAGCGGGAGTACATCCTACGAGCAGTACTTC
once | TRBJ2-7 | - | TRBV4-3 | CASSQQTGAYEQYF | TGCGCCAGCAGCCAACAGACAGGTGCCTACGAGCAGTACTTC
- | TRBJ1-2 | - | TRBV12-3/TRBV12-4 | CASSRVSNYGYTF | TGTGCCAGCAGCAGGGTCTCCAACTATGGCTACACCTTC
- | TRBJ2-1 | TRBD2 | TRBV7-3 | CASKIAGPYGEQFF | TGTGCCAGCAAAATAGCGGGCCCCTACGGTGAGCAGTTCTTC
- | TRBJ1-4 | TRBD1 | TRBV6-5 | CASRTTGSNEKLFF | TGTGCCAGCAGGACGACAGGGAGTAATGAAAAACTGTTTTTT